The 17 T cell receptor beta chains presented below share a single source sample, sequenced in a study of blood T cell repertoires in COVID-19. Repertoires were generated with immunoSEQ multiplex PCR, while TCRdb's copy carries only in-frame clones and drops some. Of around 75,000 clones in the sample, roughly 91% were seen once. What was sequenced was peripheral blood. The receptors shown here come from a man aged 60 to 69 with acute or convalescent COVID-19.

The chain is built from TRBV30 and TRBJ1-3, with unresolved D. This CDR3 region has 16 residues. Germline lookup yields CDR1 GTSNPN and CDR2 SVGIG (reference sequence). Trimming removed 1 base at V and 0 bases at J, with 13 bases between. The CDR3 sequence: CAWSGGEGLSGNTIYF. The CDR3 DNA reads TGTGCCTGGAGTGGTGGAGAGGGCCTCTCTGGAAACACCATATATTTT.

The rearrangement joins TRBV2 to TRBJ2-1; 10 nucleotides agree with TRBD2. The trim removed 0 bases at V and 10 bases at J, leaving 6 bases unmatched. CDR1 is SNHLY and CDR2 is FYNNEI in the germline V gene. The CDR3 is 15 residues long. Here the CDR3 reads CASSEAAGGQGEQFF. The DNA for the CDR3 is TGTGCCAGCAGTGAAGCAGCGGGGGGGCAGGGCGAGCAGTTCTTC.

V and J are TRBV9 and TRBJ2-2, with 15 bases matching TRBD2. Losses at the gene ends were 0 bases for V and 7 bases for J; bases not matched to a gene: 7. The length of the CDR3 is 18 residues. Looked up from germline, CDR1 is SGDLS and CDR2 is YYNGEE. CDR3 DNA sequence: TGTGCCAGCAGCGTAGCCCGGACTAGCGGGGGGGAAGGCGGGGAGCTGTTTTTT. This encodes CASSVARTSGGEGGELFF.

The chain couples TRBV6-5 to TRBJ2-3; 8 bases are a match to TRBD1. The CDR3 consists of 14 residues. The germline V gene has CDR1 MNHEY and CDR2 SVGAGI. V gave up 7 bases and J gave up 0 bases; unmatched junction bases: 3. The CDR3 nucleotides are TGTGCCAGCACCGGGACAGGTAGCACAGATACGCAGTATTTT. Its translation is CASTGTGSTDTQYF.

The chain couples TRBV7-2 to TRBJ2-5; 8 positions agree with TRBD2. V lost 5 bases, J lost 5 bases, and 7 bases stayed unmatched. The CDR3 sequence is 14 residues long. The germline gives CDR1 SGHTA, CDR2 FQGNSA. CDR3 in amino acids: CASSGGGRVETQYF. CDR3 nucleotide sequence: TGTGCCAGCAGCGGCGGGGGGAGGGTGGAGACCCAGTACTTC.

The chain joins TRBV7-3 to TRBJ1-2, with 7 bases lining up with TRBD1. The CDR3 extends over 13 amino acids. J was trimmed by 7 bases and V by 5 bases; bases with no gene match: 7. Germline V lookup: CDR1 SGHTA, CDR2 FQGTGA. The chain's CDR3 is CASSPDRVGGYTF. CDR3 nucleotide sequence: TGTGCCAGCAGCCCTGACAGGGTCGGTGGCTACACCTTC.

The chain uses TRBV25-1 and TRBJ1-1, with D possibly being TRBD1 (6 bases). The germline V gene encodes CDR1 MGHDK and CDR2 SYGVNS. V lost 1 base, J lost 7 bases, and 19 bases lay in between. There are 16 residues in the CDR3. As DNA, the CDR3 is TGTGCCAGCAGTGAATCGGTTGGGAGGGGACAAAATGAAGCTTTCTTT. Translated: CASSESVGRGQNEAFF.

The CDR3 spells CATSRLAASSYEQYF. The CDR3 region has the DNA TGTGCCACCAGCAGGCTAGCGGCTTCGTCCTACGAGCAGTACTTC. This rearrangement joins TRBV15 to TRBJ2-7, with TRBD2 matching 7 bases. The length of the CDR3 is 15 residues. The trim removed 3 bases at V and 1 base at J, leaving 6 bases unmatched. Germline CDR1 reads LNHNV; CDR2 reads YYDKDF (reference sequence).

The V and J genes are TRBV11-1 and TRBJ2-4, with 7 bases that match TRBD1. J lost 4 bases, V lost 5 bases, and 2 bases had no gene match. The CDR3 totals 13 residues. Germline assignment: CDR1 SGHAT and CDR2 FQDESV (reference sequence). The CDR3 DNA reads TGTGCCAGCAGCCTGGGACAGAAAAACATTCAGTACTTC. It is translated as CASSLGQKNIQYF.

The chain links TRBV27 to TRBJ1-1; D might be TRBD1 (6 bases). V gave up 7 bases and J gave up 0 bases, with 12 bases separating them. The germline V gene has CDR1 MNHEY and CDR2 SMNVEV (reference sequence). The CDR3 is 14 residues long. The CDR3 DNA reads as TGTGCCAGCAAACCGGGGGGGCTGAACACTGAAGCTTTCTTT. The encoded protein is CASKPGGLNTEAFF.

The chain links TRBV10-1 to TRBJ2-7; 9 nucleotides align to TRBD1. This CDR3 has 14 amino acids. The germline gives CDR1 WNHNN, CDR2 SYGVQD (reference sequence). J was trimmed by 5 bases and V by 0 bases; bases with no gene match: 2. CDR3 in amino acids: CASSESGTGNEQYF. The CDR3, as DNA: TGCGCCAGCAGTGAGTCCGGGACAGGGAACGAGCAGTACTTC.

The chain employs TRBV6-5 and TRBJ1-1; TRBD1 aligns across 9 bases. J gave up 11 bases and V 6 bases, and 10 bases lay outside the gene matches. The germline V gene encodes CDR1 MNHEY and CDR2 SVGAGI. The CDR3 covers 13 residues. This CDR3 is CASRNKRTGDAFF. The CDR3 DNA reads as TGTGCCAGCAGAAATAAAAGGACAGGGGATGCTTTCTTT.

The CDR3 DNA sequence: TGCGCCAGCAGCCCTACAGGGAGGGCAGAGACCCAGTACTTC. Protein: CASSPTGRAETQYF. This chain uses TRBV5-1 with TRBJ2-5, with D maybe TRBD2 (7 bases). Trimming removed 4 bases from V and 4 bases from J, with 14 bases in between. CDR3 length: 14 amino acids. Germline V gene lookup returns CDR1 SGHRS and CDR2 YFSETQ.

This chain uses TRBV10-3 with TRBJ2-7, with D maybe TRBD2 (5 bases). Trimming stripped 7 bases from V and 0 bases from J, with 10 bases between. The CDR3 spans 13 residues. Germline CDR1 and CDR2: ENHRY and SYGVKD. CDR3: CAIKRERSYEQYF. The CDR3 nucleotides are TGTGCCATCAAGAGGGAGCGCTCCTACGAGCAGTACTTC.

V and J are TRBV10-3 and TRBJ2-7; 8 bases map to TRBD2. CDR3 length equals 16 residues. The V gene's germline CDR1 is ENHRY and CDR2 SYGVKD. With V trimmed by 4 bases and J by 0 bases, 8 bases remained unmatched. The CDR3 protein is CAISGGLSGGSYEQYF. The CDR3 region has the DNA TGTGCCATCAGTGGGGGACTGAGCGGGGGCTCCTACGAGCAGTACTTC.

The chain combines TRBV12-3 or TRBV12-4 with TRBJ2-7; TRBD2 matches 8 bases. CDR3 length: 13 amino acids. J was trimmed by 6 bases and V by 6 bases; bases with no gene match: 7. The DNA of the CDR3 is TGTGCCAGCAGGAATAGCGGGACTGTCGAGCAGTACTTC. Translating it yields CASRNSGTVEQYF.

This rearrangement joins TRBV6-6 to TRBJ1-1; no definite D call. Trimming cost V 4 bases and J 6 bases, with 9 bases left between them. The germline gives CDR1 MNHNY, CDR2 SVGAGI (reference sequence). This CDR3 comprises 12 residues. The CDR3 coding sequence is TGTGCCAGCAGTTTCCAGGTCGCTGAAGCTTTCTTT. This codes for CASSFQVAEAFF.